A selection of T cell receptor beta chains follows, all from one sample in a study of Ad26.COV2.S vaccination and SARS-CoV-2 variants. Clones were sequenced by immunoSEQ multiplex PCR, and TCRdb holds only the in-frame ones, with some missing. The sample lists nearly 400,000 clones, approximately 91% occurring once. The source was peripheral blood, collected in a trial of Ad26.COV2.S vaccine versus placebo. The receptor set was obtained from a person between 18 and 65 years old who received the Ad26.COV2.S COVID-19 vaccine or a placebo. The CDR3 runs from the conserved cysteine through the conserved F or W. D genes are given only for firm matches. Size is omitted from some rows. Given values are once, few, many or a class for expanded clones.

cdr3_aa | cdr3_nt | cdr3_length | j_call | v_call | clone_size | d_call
CASSQRPIYEQYF | TGTGCCAGCAGCCAGAGGCCTATCTACGAGCAGTACTTC | 13 | TRBJ2-7 | TRBV3-1/TRBV3-2 | NA | NA
CASRASGTIYEQYF | TGTGCCAGCAGAGCTAGCGGGACCATCTACGAGCAGTACTTC | 14 | TRBJ2-7 | TRBV27 | NA | TRBD2
CASSPLKARLPGTTDTQYF | TGTGCCAGCAGCCCGCTCAAAGCTCGACTACCGGGGACCACAGATACGCAGTATTTT | 19 | TRBJ2-3 | TRBV5-6 | NA | NA
CASSLGQGSYEQYF | TGTGCCAGCAGCTTGGGACAGGGAAGCTACGAGCAGTACTTC | 14 | TRBJ2-7 | TRBV5-6 | NA | TRBD1
CASSMSESRQYF | TGTGCCAGTAGTATGAGCGAATCGCGGCAGTACTTC | 12 | TRBJ2-7 | TRBV19 | NA | NA
CASKYGYEQYF | TGTGCCAGCAAGTACGGCTACGAGCAGTACTTC | 11 | TRBJ2-7 | TRBV2 | NA | NA
CASSQTGAYEQYF | TGTGCCAGTAGCCAGACGGGGGCCTACGAGCAGTACTTC | 13 | TRBJ2-7 | TRBV19 | NA | NA
CATSRDREYEQYF | TGTGCCACCAGCAGAGATCGCGAGTACGAGCAGTACTTC | 13 | TRBJ2-7 | TRBV15 | once | NA
CASSQVTGTGGNGYTF | TGCGCCAGCAGCCAAGTCACCGGGACAGGGGGAAATGGCTACACCTTC | 16 | TRBJ1-2 | TRBV4-3 | NA | TRBD1
CAWSWGYSGNTIYF | TGTGCCTGGAGTTGGGGTTACTCTGGAAACACCATATATTTT | 14 | TRBJ1-3 | TRBV30 | once | NA
CASHQDSRELFF | TGTGCCTCTCATCAGGACAGCAGGGAGCTGTTTTTT | 12 | TRBJ2-2 | TRBV12-3/TRBV12-4 | once | NA
CASSLNRVNTGELFF | TGTGCCAGCAGCTTAAACAGGGTGAACACCGGGGAGCTGTTTTTT | 15 | TRBJ2-2 | TRBV11-2 | NA | NA
CASREGTGDQPQHF | TGTGCCAGCAGGGAAGGGACAGGGGATCAGCCCCAGCATTTT | 14 | TRBJ1-5 | TRBV28 | NA | TRBD1
CASSQDPQGQDTQYF | TGCGCCAGCAGCCAAGACCCACAGGGGCAAGATACGCAGTATTTT | 15 | TRBJ2-3 | TRBV4-1 | NA | TRBD1
CASSYSGVKAPSVQPQHF | TGTGCCAGCAGTTACTCGGGGGTGAAGGCCCCCTCGGTTCAGCCCCAGCATTTT | 18 | TRBJ1-5 | TRBV6-2/TRBV6-3 | NA | NA
CASSRGQPSDRRDTQYF | TGTGCCAGCAGCCGGGGCCAGCCGAGCGATAGGAGAGATACGCAGTATTTT | 17 | TRBJ2-3 | TRBV7-6 | NA | NA
CASSVQGGAGNTEAFF | TGTGCCAGCAGCGTCCAGGGTGGAGCGGGGAACACTGAAGCTTTCTTT | 16 | TRBJ1-1 | TRBV9 | NA | NA
CASSPRPSPNIQYF | TGCGCCAGCAGTCCTCGTCCGAGCCCAAACATTCAGTACTTC | 14 | TRBJ2-4 | TRBV23-1 | NA | NA
CASSATSGRAATHEQFF | TGTGCCAGCAGCGCGACTAGCGGGAGGGCCGCTACGCATGAGCAGTTCTTC | 17 | TRBJ2-1 | TRBV9 | NA | TRBD2
CSVAGQFTEAFF | TGCAGCGTTGCAGGACAGTTCACTGAAGCTTTCTTT | 12 | TRBJ1-1 | TRBV29-1 | NA | NA
CASSETSQGVNQPQHF | TGTGCCAGCAGTGAAACAAGCCAGGGGGTAAATCAGCCCCAGCATTTT | 16 | TRBJ1-5 | TRBV6-1 | NA | TRBD1
CASGRALYGYTF | TGTGCCAGTGGCCGGGCTCTCTATGGCTACACCTTC | 12 | TRBJ1-2 | TRBV19 | NA | NA
CASSPNSLLPTEAFF | TGTGCCAGCAGCCCGAATTCCCTCCTCCCCACTGAAGCTTTCTTT | 15 | TRBJ1-1 | TRBV6-5 | NA | NA
CASSEARGTGSEKLFF | TGTGCCAGCAGTGAAGCGCGAGGGACAGGGAGTGAAAAACTGTTTTTT | 16 | TRBJ1-4 | TRBV6-1 | NA | TRBD1
CASSTQVSDTQYF | TGTGCCAGTAGTACCCAGGTATCAGATACGCAGTATTTT | 13 | TRBJ2-3 | TRBV19 | NA | NA
CASRVAGGRTDTQYF | TGTGCCAGCAGGGTGGCGGGAGGGCGCACAGATACGCAGTATTTT | 15 | TRBJ2-3 | TRBV2 | NA | TRBD2
CASSRTGNTEAFF | TGTGCCAGTAGTCGGACAGGGAACACTGAAGCTTTCTTT | 13 | TRBJ1-1 | TRBV19 | few | TRBD1
CASSHRVIGTGELFF | TGCGCCAGCAGCCACAGGGTTATAGGCACCGGGGAGCTGTTTTTT | 15 | TRBJ2-2 | TRBV5-1 | NA | NA